Shown below are 28 T cell receptor beta chains from a single sample sequenced in a study of OX40 agonist ivuxolimab in advanced cancers. Clones were read by immunoSEQ multiplex PCR, and TCRdb kept only the in-frame ones, dropping some. This sample has 60,000 to 85,000 clones, with roughly 83% found just once. Sequences were derived from CD4+ or CD8+ T cells sorted from blood, sampled in a trial of the OX40 agonist ivuxolimab. These receptors all come from an adult with an advanced solid tumor such as melanoma, head and neck, liver or kidney cancer.

The chain combines TRBV6-1 with TRBJ2-3; D gene ambiguous. The CDR3 runs to 12 residues. Trimming took 0 bases from V and 5 from J, leaving 3 bases between them. The germline CDR1 and CDR2 sequences are MNHNS and SASEGT. Here the CDR3 DNA reads TGTGCCAGCAGTGAAGCCCGAGATACGCAGTATTTT. It translates to CASSEARDTQYF.

In its sample, this clone was seen a few times. The chain couples TRBV5-1 to TRBJ1-1; the D is unclear. This CDR3 is 13 amino acids long. Between the trimmed V and J ends, which lost 4 bases and 0 bases, there was a span of 7 bases. Germline V gene data show CDR1 as SGHRS and CDR2 as YFSETQ. The CDR3 sequence: CASSREVNTEAFF. CDR3 coding DNA: TGCGCCAGCAGCAGGGAGGTGAACACTGAAGCTTTCTTT.

V and J are TRBV7-6 and TRBJ2-3, with 10 bases identical to TRBD2. V gave up 1 base and J gave up 4 bases; unmatched junction bases: 5. The CDR3 is 16 residues long. Germline CDR1 reads SGHVS; CDR2 reads FNYEAQ. DNA of the CDR3: TGTGCCAGCAGCTTAGGTGCTAGCGGGGGTTCAGATACGCAGTATTTT. This translates into CASSLGASGGSDTQYF.

The table lists this clone with a count of one. J is TRBJ1-6 and V is TRBV10-3, with TRBD1 identical over 7 bases. This CDR3 contains 17 residues. The junction had 12 bases not matched to a gene; V was cut back by 10 bases and J by 0 bases. Germline V gene lookup returns CDR1 ENHRY and CDR2 SYGVKD. In DNA, the CDR3 is TGTGCCAGCAGCAACCGTCGGACAGGCTCCTATAATTCACCCCTCCACTTT. Translated: CASSNRRTGSYNSPLHF.

The CDR3: CASSTPSNTEAFF. The CDR3 nucleotides read TGTGCCAGCAGTACCCCTTCGAACACTGAAGCTTTCTTT. The genes are TRBV6-5 and TRBJ1-1, with no clear D. The CDR3 covers 13 residues. Trimming stripped 5 bases from V and 1 base from J, with 8 bases between. Germline V gene data show CDR1 as MNHEY and CDR2 as SVGAGI.

This clone appeared once. V and J are TRBV7-8 and TRBJ2-7, with 9 bases aligning to TRBD1. CDR1 and CDR2 from the germline V gene are SGHVS and FQNEAQ. After removal of 3 bases from V and 7 bases from J, the junction contained 1 base not matched to a gene. The CDR3 sequence is 12 residues long. CDR3 protein: CASSFGQGEQYF. The CDR3 nucleotides read TGTGCCAGCAGCTTCGGACAGGGGGAGCAGTACTTC. Full variable domain (outside the CDR3, taken from reference TRBV7-8 and TRBJ2-7): GAGVSQSPRYKVAKRGQDVALRCDPISGHVSLFWYQQALGQGPEFLTYFQNEAQLDKSGLPSDRFFAERPEGSVSTLKIQRTQQEDSAVYLCASSFGQGEQYFGPGTRLTVT.

The chain links TRBV14 to TRBJ2-7; 7 nucleotides match TRBD1. V shed 0 bases and J 6 bases; nucleotides not matched to a gene: 8. The CDR3 consists of 15 residues. From germline, CDR1 is SGHDN and CDR2 FVKESK. CDR3 residues: CASSQETAGGFEQYF. DNA of the CDR3: TGTGCCAGCAGCCAAGAAACGGCAGGGGGATTCGAGCAGTACTTC.

This clone came up a few times. V usage is TRBV5-6 and J usage is TRBJ1-1, with D tentatively TRBD1 (5 bases). This CDR3 comprises 13 residues. Germline-derived CDR1 and CDR2 are SGHDT and YYEEEE. V lost 0 bases, J lost 7 bases, and 10 bases lay in between. The CDR3 nucleotides are TGTGCCAGCAGCTTGGCGGCAGGGAGTGAAGCTTTCTTT. Protein product: CASSLAAGSEAFF.

The chain employs TRBV7-9 and TRBJ2-1; 10 bases fit TRBD2. V shed 4 bases and J 8 bases; nucleotides not matched to a gene: 17. Germline-derived CDR1 and CDR2 are SEHNR and FQNEAQ (reference sequence). The CDR3 covers 18 residues. Here the CDR3 DNA reads TGTGCCAGCAGCTCCGCACAACCGGGACTAGCGTTGAGGGATGAGCAGTTCTTC. It codes for CASSSAQPGLALRDEQFF.

V usage is TRBV10-3 and J usage is TRBJ1-5, with TRBD1 as a possible D gene (6 bases). CDR1 and CDR2 from the germline V gene are ENHRY and SYGVKD. V dropped 3 bases and J dropped 1 base, with 10 bases sitting between them. The length of the CDR3 is 15 residues. CDR3 region: CAISDGQSSNQPQHF. The DNA for the CDR3 is TGTGCCATCAGTGACGGACAGTCAAGCAATCAGCCCCAGCATTTT.

The rearrangement uses TRBV19 and TRBJ2-2, with D tentatively TRBD1 (5 bases). The CDR3 extends over 12 amino acids. CDR1 is LNHDA, CDR2 SQIVND, per germline (reference sequence). In DNA form, the CDR3 reads TGTGCGGTGCTGGGGCGGATCGGGGAGCTGTTTTTT. Translating it yields CAVLGRIGELFF.

J is TRBJ1-5 and V is TRBV7-2, with D possibly being TRBD1 (5 bases). V shed 4 bases and J shed 5 bases, with 15 bases lying between them. Germline V gene sequence: CDR1 SGHTA, CDR2 FQGNSA. CDR3 length: 15 amino acids. The CDR3, as DNA: TGTGCCAGCAGCTCTCCCCGGGGGGGTTATCAGCCCCAGCATTTT. Protein sequence: CASSSPRGGYQPQHF. Filled out from reference TRBV7-2 and TRBJ1-5, the complete variable domain reads GAGVSQSPSNKVTEKGKDVELRCDPISGHTALYWYRQSLGQGLEFLIYFQGNSAPDKSGLPSDRFSAERTGGSVSTLTIQRTQQEDSAVYLCASSSPRGGYQPQHFGDGTRLSIL.

The chain links TRBV2 to TRBJ1-3; maybe TRBD1 (5 bases). The V end lost 1 base, the J end lost 0 bases, and 7 bases lay between the germline ends. CDR1 and CDR2 (germline): SNHLY, FYNNEI. The CDR3 has 15 amino acids. The CDR3 sequence: CASSEEGTSGNTIYF. The DNA for the CDR3 is TGTGCCAGCAGTGAAGAGGGGACCTCTGGAAACACCATATATTTT.

The chain carries TRBV4-1 and TRBJ2-2; D may correspond to TRBD1 or TRBD2 (5 bases each). The germline V gene encodes CDR1 MGHRA and CDR2 YSYEKL. The V and J ends lost 0 bases and 6 bases respectively, with 20 bases between them. The CDR3 totals 18 residues. The CDR3 coding sequence is TGCGCCAGCAGCCAAGATTTGGGACGGGGCTACCGGCCCGGGGAGCTGTTTTTT. Translation: CASSQDLGRGYRPGELFF.

The chain combines TRBV6-6 with TRBJ1-3, with D tentatively TRBD1 (5 bases). The ends were cut back, 6 bases at V and 1 base at J, with 13 bases in the middle. The CDR3 has 15 residues. Germline-derived CDR1 and CDR2 are MNHNY and SVGAGI (reference sequence). CDR3 nucleotides: TGTGCCAGCAGGTCGGCGGGGGGATCTGGAAACACCATATATTTT. Its translation: CASRSAGGSGNTIYF.

This chain connects TRBV2 to TRBJ1-4, with D possibly TRBD1 on 6 matching bases. Per germline, CDR1 SNHLY and CDR2 FYNNEI. V lost 6 bases to trimming and J lost 1 base, with 21 bases between them. This CDR3 has 18 residues. The CDR3 region is CASRPLGGAIGTNEKLFF. CDR3 nucleotide sequence: TGTGCCAGCAGACCCCTCGGGGGGGCTATCGGAACTAATGAAAAACTGTTTTTT.

The chain carries TRBV10-2 and TRBJ1-6; D unresolved. V shed 3 bases and J shed 7 bases, with 13 bases lying between them. From germline, CDR1 is WSHSY and CDR2 SAAADI. This CDR3 is built from 15 residues. The CDR3 DNA reads TGCGCCAGCAGTGAAGAAGGGATTCCGAATTCACCCCTCCACTTT. Translated, it gives CASSEEGIPNSPLHF.

The gene calls are TRBV6-1 and TRBJ1-6, with D possibly matching TRBD1 (6 bases). The CDR3 extends over 14 amino acids. V dropped 5 bases and J dropped 7 bases, with 12 bases sitting between them. Germline-derived CDR1 and CDR2 are MNHNS and SASEGT. CDR3: CASSPFTGNSPLHF. CDR3 nucleotides: TGTGCCAGCAGTCCTTTTACAGGGAATTCACCCCTCCACTTT.

The chain has TRBV19 and TRBJ1-5; D is ambiguous. The germline V gene has CDR1 LNHDA and CDR2 SQIVND (reference sequence). The CDR3 covers 15 residues. V lost 3 bases and J 7 bases, leaving 16 bases between the germline ends. The CDR3 region is CASSILLESSQPQHF. DNA of the CDR3: TGTGCCAGTAGTATCCTATTGGAGAGTTCCCAGCCCCAGCATTTT.

CDR3 nucleotide sequence: TGTGCCAGTAGTATAGGGTTCAGTAATCAGCCCCAGCATTTT. Translated: CASSIGFSNQPQHF. The V call is TRBV19, the J call TRBJ1-5, with no clear D. Germline CDR1 is LNHDA and CDR2 is SQIVND (reference sequence). CDR3 length: 14 residues. V was pared by 1 base and J by 4 bases, with 8 bases between.

The chain employs TRBV6-1 and TRBJ2-5; TRBD2 matches 8 bases. The length of the CDR3 is 15 residues. CDR1 and CDR2 from the germline V gene are MNHNS and SASEGT. J was trimmed by 6 bases and V by 3 bases; bases with no gene match: 9. The CDR3 nucleotides are TGTGCCAGCAGTGATGGGACTAGTAAGATGAAGACCCAGTACTTC. It yields the protein CASSDGTSKMKTQYF.

This chain connects TRBV6-1 to TRBJ1-2; maybe TRBD1 (5 bases). Trimming removed 0 bases at V and 3 bases at J, with 14 bases between. The CDR3 covers 16 residues. Germline CDR1 MNHNS, CDR2 SASEGT. The CDR3 sequence: CASSEALSQGDYGYTF. For the CDR3, the DNA is TGTGCCAGCAGTGAAGCGCTTAGTCAGGGAGACTATGGCTACACCTTC.

This chain links TRBV28 with TRBJ1-6; D may be TRBD1 (5 bases). The CDR3 length is 15 residues. Trimming took off 5 bases at V and 3 bases at J, with 11 bases between the two ends. Germline CDR1 is MDHEN and CDR2 is SYDVKM. CDR3 in DNA: TGTGCCAGCAGTGGAGGGGTCTTCTATAATTCACCCCTCCACTTT. Protein product: CASSGGVFYNSPLHF.

The rearrangement uses TRBV15 and TRBJ1-2; the D gene is possibly TRBD1 (5 bases). Trimming shortened V by 0 bases and J by 3 bases, and 8 bases separated the two germline ends. CDR3 size: 14 residues. Germline V gene sequence: CDR1 LNHNV, CDR2 YYDKDF (reference sequence). CDR3 DNA: TGTGCCACCAGCAGAGAACGGGACGACTATGGCTACACCTTC. Translated, it gives CATSRERDDYGYTF.

The chain is built from TRBV15 and TRBJ2-1; 8 bases agree with TRBD2. The V segment lost 2 bases and the J segment 7 bases; nucleotides outside the gene matches: 10. The CDR3 is made up of 16 amino acids. The germline CDR1 and CDR2 sequences are LNHNV and YYDKDF (reference sequence). The CDR3 coding sequence is TGTGCCACCAGCAGATTAGCGGGAACCTCTTGGAATGAGCAGTTCTTC. Its translation is CATSRLAGTSWNEQFF.

This chain joins TRBV7-7 and TRBJ2-5; TRBD1 matches 8 bases. The last part of the DNA fits TRBJ2-7 better; the J call may be wrong. The CDR3 extends over 14 amino acids. CDR1 is SSHAT, CDR2 FNYEAQ, per germline (reference sequence). The DNA of the CDR3 is TGTGCCAGCAGCTTAGACAGGGGGTCATCCGAGCAGTACTTC. Translation: CASSLDRGSSEQYF.

This rearrangement joins TRBV28 to TRBJ2-5; D possibly uses TRBD1 or TRBD2 (6 bases each). The CDR3 sequence is 14 residues long. V lost 8 bases to trimming and J lost 1 base, with 14 bases between them. Germline V gives CDR1 MDHEN, CDR2 SYDVKM. The CDR3 coding sequence is TGTGCCAGCGCAAACCGGGGGCGCCAAGAGACCCAGTACTTC. It yields the protein CASANRGRQETQYF.

CDR3 protein: CASSLATGGGGTEAFF. The CDR3 nucleotides read TGTGCCAGCAGCTTAGCGACAGGGGGCGGAGGCACTGAAGCTTTCTTT. This chain links TRBV7-6 with TRBJ1-1, with 10 bases lining up with TRBD1. The CDR3 contains 16 residues. V shed 0 bases, J shed 4 bases, and the junction held 5 bases outside the gene matches. Germline lookup yields CDR1 SGHVS and CDR2 FNYEAQ.